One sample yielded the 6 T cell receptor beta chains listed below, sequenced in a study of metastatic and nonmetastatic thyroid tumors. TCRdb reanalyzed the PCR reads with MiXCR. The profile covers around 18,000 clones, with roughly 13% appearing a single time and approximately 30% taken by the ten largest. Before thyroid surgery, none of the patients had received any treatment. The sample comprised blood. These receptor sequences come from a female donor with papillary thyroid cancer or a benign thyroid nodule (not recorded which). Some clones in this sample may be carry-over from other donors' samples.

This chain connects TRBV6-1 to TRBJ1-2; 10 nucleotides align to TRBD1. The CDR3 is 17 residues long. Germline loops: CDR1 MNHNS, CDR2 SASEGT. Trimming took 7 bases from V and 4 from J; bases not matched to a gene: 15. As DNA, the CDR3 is TGTGCCAGCACCCGACTTTCCGGGGACAGGGGCACCTATGGCTACACCTTC. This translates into CASTRLSGDRGTYGYTF.

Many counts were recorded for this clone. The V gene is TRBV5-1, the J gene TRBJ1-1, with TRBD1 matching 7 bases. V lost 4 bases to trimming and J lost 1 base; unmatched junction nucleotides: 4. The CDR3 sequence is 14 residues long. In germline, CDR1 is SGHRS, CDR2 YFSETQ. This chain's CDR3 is CASSGTGANTEAFF. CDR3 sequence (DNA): TGCGCCAGCAGCGGAACAGGGGCGAACACTGAAGCTTTCTTT.

The CDR3 is CASSLENTGELFF. The CDR3 bases are TGTGCCAGCAGCTTAGAAAACACCGGGGAGCTGTTTTTT. The chain recombines TRBV7-2 with TRBJ2-2; D remains unclear. Germline V gene data show CDR1 as SGHTA and CDR2 as FQGNSA. V lost 1 base to trimming and J lost 2 bases, with 2 bases between them. This CDR3 is built from 13 residues.

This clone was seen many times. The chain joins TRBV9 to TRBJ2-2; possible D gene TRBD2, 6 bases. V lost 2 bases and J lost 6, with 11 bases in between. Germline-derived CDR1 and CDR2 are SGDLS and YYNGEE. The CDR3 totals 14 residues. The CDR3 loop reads CASSVRRGAGELFF. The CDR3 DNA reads TGTGCCAGCAGCGTGAGGAGGGGCGCCGGGGAGCTGTTTTTT.

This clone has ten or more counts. The CDR3 loop reads CATSHQAGETDTQYF. In nucleotides, the CDR3 is TGTGCCACCAGCCATCAAGCGGGGGAAACAGATACGCAGTATTTT. This chain uses TRBV24-1 with TRBJ2-3; 8 bases align to TRBD2. The CDR3 has 15 amino acids. Germline V gene sequence: CDR1 KGHDR, CDR2 SFDVKD. Losses at the gene ends were 7 bases for V and 3 bases for J; bases not matched to a gene: 8.

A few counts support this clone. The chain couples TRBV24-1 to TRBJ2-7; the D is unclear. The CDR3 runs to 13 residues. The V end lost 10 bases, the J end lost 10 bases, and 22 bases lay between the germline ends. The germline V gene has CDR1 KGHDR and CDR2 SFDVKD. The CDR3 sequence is CATPPGPAIVQYF. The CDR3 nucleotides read TGTGCCACGCCCCCCGGACCGGCAATTGTTCAGTACTTC.